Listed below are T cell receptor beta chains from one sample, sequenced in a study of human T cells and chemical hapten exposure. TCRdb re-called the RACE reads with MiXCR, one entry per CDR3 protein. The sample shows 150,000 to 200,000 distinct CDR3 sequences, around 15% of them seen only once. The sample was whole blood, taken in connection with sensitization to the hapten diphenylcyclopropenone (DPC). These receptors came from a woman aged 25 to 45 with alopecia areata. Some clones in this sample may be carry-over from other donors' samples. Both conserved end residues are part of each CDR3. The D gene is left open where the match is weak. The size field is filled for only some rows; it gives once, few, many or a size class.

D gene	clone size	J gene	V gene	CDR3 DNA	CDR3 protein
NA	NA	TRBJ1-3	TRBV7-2	TGTGCCAGCAGTTCTCGGCCGGGAGACCGGCCTGGAAACACCATATATTTT	CASSSRPGDRPGNTIYF
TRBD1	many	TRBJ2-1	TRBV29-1	TGCAGCGTCGGACAGGGGGCTAGGTCCTACAATGAGCAGTTCTTC	CSVGQGARSYNEQFF
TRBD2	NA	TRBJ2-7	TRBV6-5	TGTGCCAGCAGTTACTCGACTGGGCTAGCGGGAAGGTACGAGCAGTACTTC	CASSYSTGLAGRYEQYF
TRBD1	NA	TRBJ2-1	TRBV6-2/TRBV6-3	TGTGCCAGCAGTTACTTTGGAACAGGGGGGTACAGTGAGCAGTTCTTC	CASSYFGTGGYSEQFF
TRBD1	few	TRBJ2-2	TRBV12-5	TGTGCTAGTGGTTCCGGGACAGGCGGAACCGGGGAGCTGTTTTTT	CASGSGTGGTGELFF
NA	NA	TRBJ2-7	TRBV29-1	TGCAGCGTTGAGGCAGACTACGAGCAGTACTTC	CSVEADYEQYF
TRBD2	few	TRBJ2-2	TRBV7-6	TGTGCCAGCAGCTTAATAGCGGGGACGAACACCGGGGAGCTGTTTTTT	CASSLIAGTNTGELFF
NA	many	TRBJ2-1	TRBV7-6	TGTGCCAGCAGCTTTAACGCGGGTCGGAATGAGCAGTTCTTC	CASSFNAGRNEQFF
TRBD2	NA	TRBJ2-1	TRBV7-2	TGTGCCAGCAGCTTAGGGGCGACTAGCGGGAAGGCTGAGCAGTTCTTC	CASSLGATSGKAEQFF
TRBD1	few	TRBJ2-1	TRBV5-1	TGCGCCAGTAAAGAACAGGGGCTCTACAATGAGCAGTTCTTC	CASKEQGLYNEQFF
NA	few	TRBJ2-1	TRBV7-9	TGTGCCAGCAGCTTAGTCCCCTCCCAGGGGAGACACAATGAGCAGTTCTTC	CASSLVPSQGRHNEQFF
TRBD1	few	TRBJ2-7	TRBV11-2	TGTGCCAGCAGCGTTAGCGACAGGGTCCACGAGCAGTACTTC	CASSVSDRVHEQYF
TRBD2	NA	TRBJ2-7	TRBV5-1	TGCGCCAGCAGACTAGCGGGATCCTACGAGCAGTACTTC	CASRLAGSYEQYF
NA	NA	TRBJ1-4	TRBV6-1	TGTGCCAGCAGTGAAGCGGTCGGACGGAATGAAAAACTGTTTTTT	CASSEAVGRNEKLFF
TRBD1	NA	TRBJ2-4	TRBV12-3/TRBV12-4	TGTGCCAGCAGACCAGGGGGCGCCGGCAAAAACATTCAGTACTTC	CASRPGGAGKNIQYF